There are many counts of the clone carrying this TCR beta chain. Per germline, CDR1 ENHRY and CDR2 SYGVKD. V gave up 3 bases and J gave up 6 bases, with 0 bases separating them. The CDR3 consists of 10 residues. The data originate from a study of Graves' ophthalmopathy and Graves' hyperthyroidism. RNA transcripts yielded amplified TCR beta CDR3 regions. First-round RT-PCR employed HTBI primers, with a second-round multiplex PCR after it. In TCRdb, the multiplex PCR reads were re-called with MiXCR into one record per CDR3 protein. The sample consists of a few hundred thousand distinct CDR3 sequences, about a sixth of them appearing once.

The sequenced sample consisted of peripheral blood. The source of this sequence is an adult woman with stable Graves' hyperthyroidism. The chain joins TRBV10-3 to TRBJ1-5; no firm D call. The CDR3 nucleotides are TGTGCCATCAGTGATCAGCCCCAGCATTTT. It specifies CAISDQPQHF.